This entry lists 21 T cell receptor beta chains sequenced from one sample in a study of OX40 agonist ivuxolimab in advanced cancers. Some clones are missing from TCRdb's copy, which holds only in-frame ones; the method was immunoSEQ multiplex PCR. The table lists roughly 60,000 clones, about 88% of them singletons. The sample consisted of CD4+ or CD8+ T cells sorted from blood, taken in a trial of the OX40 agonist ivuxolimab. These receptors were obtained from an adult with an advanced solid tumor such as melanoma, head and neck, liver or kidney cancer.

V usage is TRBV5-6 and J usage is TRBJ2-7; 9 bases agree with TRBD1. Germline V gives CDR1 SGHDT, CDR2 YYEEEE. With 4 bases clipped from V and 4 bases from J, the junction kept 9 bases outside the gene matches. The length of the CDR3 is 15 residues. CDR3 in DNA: TGTGCCAGCAGCCGAACGGGACAGGGCATGTACGAGCAGTACTTC. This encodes CASSRTGQGMYEQYF.

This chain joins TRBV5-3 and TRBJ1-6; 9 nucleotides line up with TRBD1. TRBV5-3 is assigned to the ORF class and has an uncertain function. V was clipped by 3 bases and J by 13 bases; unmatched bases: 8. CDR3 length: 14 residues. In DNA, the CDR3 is TGTGCCAGAAGCTCGAACAGGGGGCGAACCCCCCTCCACTTT. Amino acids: CARSSNRGRTPLHF.

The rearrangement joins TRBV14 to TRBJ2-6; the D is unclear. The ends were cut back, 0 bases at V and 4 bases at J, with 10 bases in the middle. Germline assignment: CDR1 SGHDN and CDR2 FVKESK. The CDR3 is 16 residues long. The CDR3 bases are TGTGCCAGCAGCCAAGATCGATCGGCGGGGGCCAACGTCCTGACTTTC. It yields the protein CASSQDRSAGANVLTF.

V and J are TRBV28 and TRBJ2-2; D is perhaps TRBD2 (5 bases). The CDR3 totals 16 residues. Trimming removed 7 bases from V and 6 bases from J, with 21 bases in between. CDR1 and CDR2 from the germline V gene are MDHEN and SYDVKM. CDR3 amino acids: CASMEPGSVHPGELFF. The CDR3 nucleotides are TGTGCCAGCATGGAACCGGGATCCGTTCACCCCGGGGAGCTGTTTTTT.

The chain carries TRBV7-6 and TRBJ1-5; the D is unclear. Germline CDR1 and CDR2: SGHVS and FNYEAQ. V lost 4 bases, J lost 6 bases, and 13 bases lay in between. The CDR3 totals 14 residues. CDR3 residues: CASSSISGGQPQHF. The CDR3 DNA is TGTGCCAGCAGCTCTATCTCGGGAGGTCAGCCCCAGCATTTT.

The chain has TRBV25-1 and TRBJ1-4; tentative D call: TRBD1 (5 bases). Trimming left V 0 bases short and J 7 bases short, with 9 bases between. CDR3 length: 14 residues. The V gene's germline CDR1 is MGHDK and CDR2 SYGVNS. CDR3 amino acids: CASSEYGGGEKLFF. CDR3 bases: TGTGCCAGCAGTGAATACGGGGGGGGTGAAAAACTGTTTTTT. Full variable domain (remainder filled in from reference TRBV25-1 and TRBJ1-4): EADIYQTPRYLVIGTGKKITLECSQTMGHDKMYWYQQDPGMELHLIHYSYGVNSTEKGDLSSESTVSRIRTEHFPLTLESARPSHTSQYLCASSEYGGGEKLFFGSGTQLSVL.

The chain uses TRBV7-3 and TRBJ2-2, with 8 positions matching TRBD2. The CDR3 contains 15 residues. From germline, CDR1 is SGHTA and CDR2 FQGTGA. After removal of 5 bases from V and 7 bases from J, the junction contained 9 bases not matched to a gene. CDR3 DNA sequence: TGTGCCAGCAGCCCCCCGGGGGGGACCCACGGGGAGCTGTTTTTT. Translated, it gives CASSPPGGTHGELFF.

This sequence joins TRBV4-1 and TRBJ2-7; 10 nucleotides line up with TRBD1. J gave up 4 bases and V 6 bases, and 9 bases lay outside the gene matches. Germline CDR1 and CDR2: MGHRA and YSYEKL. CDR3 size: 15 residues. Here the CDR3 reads CASRDPGTGDYEQYF. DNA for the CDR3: TGCGCCAGCAGGGATCCCGGGACAGGGGATTACGAGCAGTACTTC.

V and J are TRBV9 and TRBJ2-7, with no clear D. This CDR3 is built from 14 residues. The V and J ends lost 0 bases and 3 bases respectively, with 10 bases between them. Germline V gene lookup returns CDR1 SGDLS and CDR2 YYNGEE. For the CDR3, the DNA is TGTGCCAGCAGCGTAGAGTCCTGGAGCTACGAGCAGTACTTC. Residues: CASSVESWSYEQYF.

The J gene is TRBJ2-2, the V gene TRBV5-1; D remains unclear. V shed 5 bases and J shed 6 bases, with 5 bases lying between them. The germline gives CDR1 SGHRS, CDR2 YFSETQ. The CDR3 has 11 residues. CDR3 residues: CASRASGELFF. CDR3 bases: TGCGCCAGCAGGGCGTCCGGGGAGCTGTTTTTT. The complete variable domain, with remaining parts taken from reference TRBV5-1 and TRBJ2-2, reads KAGVTQTPRYLIKTRGQQVTLSCSPISGHRSVSWYQQTPGQGLQFLFEYFSETQRNKGNFPGRFSGRQFSNSRSEMNVSTLELGDSALYLCASRASGELFFGEGSRLTVL.

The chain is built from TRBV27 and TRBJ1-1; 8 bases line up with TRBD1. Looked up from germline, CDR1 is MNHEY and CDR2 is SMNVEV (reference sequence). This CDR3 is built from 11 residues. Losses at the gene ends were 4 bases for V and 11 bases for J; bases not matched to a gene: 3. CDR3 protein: CASSSTGAAFF. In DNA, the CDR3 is TGTGCCAGCAGTTCGACAGGGGCGGCTTTCTTT.

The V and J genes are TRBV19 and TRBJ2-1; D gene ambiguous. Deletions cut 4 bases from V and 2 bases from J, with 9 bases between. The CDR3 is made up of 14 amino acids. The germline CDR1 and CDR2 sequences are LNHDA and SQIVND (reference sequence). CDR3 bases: TGTGCCAGTAGTAACCGGTCCCCCTACAATGAGCAGTTCTTC. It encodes CASSNRSPYNEQFF. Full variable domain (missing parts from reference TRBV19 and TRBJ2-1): DGGITQSPKYLFRKEGQNVTLSCEQNLNHDAMYWYRQDPGQGLRLIYYSQIVNDFQKGDIAEGYSVSREKKESFPLTVTSAQKNPTAFYLCASSNRSPYNEQFFGPGTRLTVL.

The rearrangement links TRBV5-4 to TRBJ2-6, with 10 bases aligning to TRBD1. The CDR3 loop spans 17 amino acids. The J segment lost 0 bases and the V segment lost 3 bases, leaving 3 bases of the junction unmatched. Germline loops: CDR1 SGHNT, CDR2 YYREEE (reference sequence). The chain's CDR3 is CASSWRTGGSGANVLTF. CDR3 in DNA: TGTGCCAGCAGCTGGAGGACAGGGGGCTCTGGGGCCAACGTCCTGACTTTC.

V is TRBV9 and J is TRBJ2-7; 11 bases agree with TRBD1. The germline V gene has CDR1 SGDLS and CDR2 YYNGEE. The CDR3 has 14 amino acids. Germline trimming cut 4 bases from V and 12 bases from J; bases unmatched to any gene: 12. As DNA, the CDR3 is TGTGCCAGCAGCCAAAGAGTGGGACAGGGGGAACGGTACTTC. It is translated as CASSQRVGQGERYF.

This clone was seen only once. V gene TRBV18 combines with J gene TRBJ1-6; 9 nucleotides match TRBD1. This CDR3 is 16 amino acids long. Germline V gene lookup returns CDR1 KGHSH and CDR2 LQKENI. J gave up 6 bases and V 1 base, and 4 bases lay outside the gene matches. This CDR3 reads CASSPRDRAINSPLHF. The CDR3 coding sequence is TGTGCCAGCTCACCACGGGACAGGGCGATTAATTCACCCCTCCACTTT.

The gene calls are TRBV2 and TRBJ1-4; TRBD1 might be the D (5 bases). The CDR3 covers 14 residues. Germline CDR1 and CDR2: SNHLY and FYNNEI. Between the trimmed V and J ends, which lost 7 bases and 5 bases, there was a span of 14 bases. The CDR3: CASNNGAPNEKLFF. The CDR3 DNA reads TGTGCCAGCAATAATGGGGCGCCGAATGAAAAACTGTTTTTT.

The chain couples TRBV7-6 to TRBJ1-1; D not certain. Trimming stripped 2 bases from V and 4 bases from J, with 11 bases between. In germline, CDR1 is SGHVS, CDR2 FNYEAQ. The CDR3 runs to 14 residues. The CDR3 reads CASSLFGLVTEAFF. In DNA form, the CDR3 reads TGTGCCAGCAGCTTATTTGGGCTTGTCACTGAAGCTTTCTTT.

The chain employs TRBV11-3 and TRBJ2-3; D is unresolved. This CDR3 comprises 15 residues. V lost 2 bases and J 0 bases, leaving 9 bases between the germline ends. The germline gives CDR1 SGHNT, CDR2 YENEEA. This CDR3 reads CASSLLPVSTDTQYF. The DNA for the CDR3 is TGTGCCAGCAGCTTATTGCCGGTTAGCACAGATACGCAGTATTTT.

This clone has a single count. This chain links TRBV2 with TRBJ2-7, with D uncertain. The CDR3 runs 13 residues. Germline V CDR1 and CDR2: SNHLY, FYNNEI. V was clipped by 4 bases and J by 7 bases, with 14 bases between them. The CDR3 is CASSVEPRMEQYF. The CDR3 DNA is TGTGCCAGCAGTGTAGAACCCCGAATGGAGCAGTACTTC.

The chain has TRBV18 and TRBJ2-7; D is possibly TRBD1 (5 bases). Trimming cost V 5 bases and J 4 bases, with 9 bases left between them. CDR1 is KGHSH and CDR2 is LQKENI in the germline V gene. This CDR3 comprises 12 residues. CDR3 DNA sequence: TGTGCCAGCTCAAGAGACAGTTACGAGCAGTACTTC. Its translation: CASSRDSYEQYF.

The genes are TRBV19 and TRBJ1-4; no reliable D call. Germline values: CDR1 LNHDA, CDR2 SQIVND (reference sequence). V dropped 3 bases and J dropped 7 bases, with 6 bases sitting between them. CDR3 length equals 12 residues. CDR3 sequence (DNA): TGTGCCAGTAGTATGGGTGGTGAAAAACTGTTTTTT. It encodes CASSMGGEKLFF.